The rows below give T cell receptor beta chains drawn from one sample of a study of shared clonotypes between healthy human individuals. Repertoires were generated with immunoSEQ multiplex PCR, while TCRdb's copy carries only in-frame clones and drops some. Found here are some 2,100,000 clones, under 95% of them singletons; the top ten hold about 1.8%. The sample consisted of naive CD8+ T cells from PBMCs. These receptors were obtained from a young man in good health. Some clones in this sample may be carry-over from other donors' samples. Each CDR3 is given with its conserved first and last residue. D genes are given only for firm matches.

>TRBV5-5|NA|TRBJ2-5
TGTGCCAGCAGCTTTCGCCCTCGACAAATGGAGACCCAGTACTTC
CASSFRPRQMETQYF
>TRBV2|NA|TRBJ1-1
TGTGCCAGCAGTAACCCCTTCACAGGTGTGAACACTGAAGCTTTCTTT
CASSNPFTGVNTEAFF
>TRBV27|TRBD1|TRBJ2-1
TGTGCCAGCAGCCTGGGACAGGGCACATACAATGAGCAGTTCTTC
CASSLGQGTYNEQFF
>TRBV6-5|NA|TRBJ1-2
TGTGCCAGCAACTCCAAGGGGGGGAGGTATGGCTACACCTTC
CASNSKGGRYGYTF
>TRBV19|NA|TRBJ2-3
TGTGCCAGCAGCTATGCTCCCTCCAGCACAGATACGCAGTATTTT
CASSYAPSSTDTQYF
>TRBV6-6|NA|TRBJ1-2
TGTGCCAGCAGTCCCCGGGAGGACGTCTATGGCTACACCTTC
CASSPREDVYGYTF
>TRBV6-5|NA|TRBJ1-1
TGTGCCAGCAGTCCGAGCTGGGGGATTGAAGCTTTCTTT
CASSPSWGIEAFF
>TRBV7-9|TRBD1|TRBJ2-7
TGTGCCAGCAGCTTATTAAGACAGGGCTACGAGCAGTACTTC
CASSLLRQGYEQYF
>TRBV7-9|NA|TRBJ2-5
TGTGCCAGCAGCTCTGGGATCGGGGAGACCCAGTACTTC
CASSSGIGETQYF
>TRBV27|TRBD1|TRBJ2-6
TGTGCCAGCTACAGTTCACCGGGACAGGGGCTCCCTGGGGCCAACGTCCTGACTTTC
CASYSSPGQGLPGANVLTF
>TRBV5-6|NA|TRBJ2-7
TGTGCCAGCAGCCCCCTTTCCAGGGATCGCGACGAGCAGTACTTC
CASSPLSRDRDEQYF
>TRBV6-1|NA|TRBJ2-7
TGTGCCAGCAGTGAGCTGACGGTAGGGGTGATTGGCGAGCAGTACTTC
CASSELTVGVIGEQYF